Sequencing of this T cell receptor beta chain was carried out in a study of T cell responses to AZD1222 COVID-19 vaccine. The assay was immunoSEQ multiplex PCR, and TCRdb's table has in-frame clones only and misses some. Of some 180,000 clones listed, around 89% are singletons. Details on this clone: The antigen remains undetermined.

Notes on the study in general: Among those given AZD1222, only 5 to 7 were seropositive at baseline. Once two AZD1222 doses were given, Spike-specific TCR breadth and depth went up. The donor cohort was predominantly white British with a female majority, and clonal diversity may have been underestimated.

Trimming removed 3 bases at V and 0 bases at J, with 8 bases between. The CDR3 totals 13 residues. Germline V lookup: CDR1 DFQATT, CDR2 SNEGSKA (reference sequence). The rearrangement uses TRBV20-1 and TRBJ1-1, with D tentatively TRBD1 (5 bases). The sample here was peripheral blood, taken on day 0 of AZD1222 vaccination. The source is an adult in good health. The CDR3 here is CSASDSMNTEAFF. The CDR3 bases are TGCAGTGCTAGTGACAGCATGAACACTGAAGCTTTCTTT.